What follows are 24 T cell receptor beta chains derived from one specimen sequenced in a study of identical twins. From the 5' RACE reads, TCRdb called clonotypes with MiXCR, one entry per CDR3 protein. The sample holds about 500,000 distinct CDR3 sequences; roughly an eighth are singletons and the top ten take around 0.98%. These records were also assigned to another study, of yellow fever vaccine responses in identical twins.

The sequenced sample consisted of CD4+ T cells sorted from blood. The origin of the receptors is a woman aged 18 to 35 in good health.

The J gene is TRBJ2-7, the V gene TRBV2, with no clear D. From germline, CDR1 is SNHLY and CDR2 FYNNEI. This CDR3 comprises 11 residues. With 3 bases removed from V and 8 bases from J, the gap between germline ends came to 8 bases. The DNA of the CDR3 is TGTGCCAGCAGTGATTTTAAGAAGCAGTACTTC. Its translation: CASSDFKKQYF.

This clonotype appeared a few times. The chain employs TRBV7-2 and TRBJ2-1, with 7 positions matching TRBD2. Germline CDR1 is SGHTA and CDR2 is FQGNSA. The CDR3 has 16 residues. V was pared by 3 bases and J by 2 bases, with 7 bases of the junction left unmatched. The CDR3 protein is CASSFASGFTYNEQFF. The CDR3 DNA follows: TGTGCCAGCAGCTTCGCTAGCGGCTTCACCTACAATGAGCAGTTCTTC.

This clonotype came up a few times. The chain employs TRBV7-2 and TRBJ2-5; the D gene is possibly TRBD2 (6 bases). The CDR3 is 15 amino acids. The V gene's germline CDR1 is SGHTA and CDR2 FQGNSA. Trimming stripped 1 base from V and 4 bases from J, with 13 bases between. Here the CDR3 DNA reads TGTGCCAGCAGCTTAGTGGTGGGAGGTGGAGAGACCCAGTACTTC. This translates into CASSLVVGGGETQYF.

This clonotype was picked up a small number of times. This chain links TRBV5-6 with TRBJ2-1; 10 positions match TRBD1. Germline CDR1 reads SGHDT; CDR2 reads YYEEEE. This CDR3 region has 15 residues. The V segment lost 4 bases and the J segment 6 bases; nucleotides outside the gene matches: 7. CDR3 sequence reads: CASSPWDRGRNEQFF. The CDR3 nucleotides read TGTGCCAGCAGCCCTTGGGACAGGGGCCGCAATGAGCAGTTCTTC.

This rearrangement joins TRBV4-2 to TRBJ2-6; 9 bases line up with TRBD1. CDR3 length: 17 amino acids. V was clipped by 7 bases and J by 0 bases; unmatched bases: 7. CDR1 and CDR2 from the germline V gene are LGHNA and YNFKEQ. The CDR3 nucleotides are TGTGCCAGCAAGAGGACAGGGGCAAGCTCTGGGGCCAACGTCCTGACTTTC. This translates into CASKRTGASSGANVLTF.

This clonotype was counted between two and nine times. V gene TRBV6-1 combines with J gene TRBJ1-6, with a possible D match to TRBD1 (5 bases). The length of the CDR3 is 15 residues. V dropped 6 bases and J dropped 5 bases, with 14 bases sitting between them. The germline CDR1 and CDR2 sequences are MNHNS and SASEGT. The DNA for the CDR3 is TGTGCCAGCAGACCTGGACATATTGATAATTCACCCCTCCACTTT. It specifies CASRPGHIDNSPLHF.

The chain links TRBV20-1 to TRBJ2-5; D perhaps matches TRBD2 (6 bases). The V gene's germline CDR1 is DFQATT and CDR2 SNEGSKA (reference sequence). Trimming shortened V by 3 bases and J by 1 base, and 9 bases separated the two germline ends. The CDR3 sequence is 13 residues long. The CDR3, as DNA: TGCAGTGCTAGTGGGGGGACCCAAGAGACCCAGTACTTC. The encoded protein is CSASGGTQETQYF.

V gene TRBV27 combines with J gene TRBJ2-3; tentatively, D is TRBD2 (6 bases). Germline CDR1 MNHEY, CDR2 SMNVEV (reference sequence). The V end lost 0 bases, the J end lost 7 bases, and 17 bases lay between the germline ends. The CDR3 is 16 amino acids. CDR3 residues: CASSLSSRDWKNTQYF. For the CDR3, the DNA is TGTGCCAGCAGTTTATCGTCCCGGGACTGGAAGAATACGCAGTATTTT.

The chain combines TRBV20-1 with TRBJ2-7, with D possibly TRBD2 on 6 matching bases. Germline V gene sequence: CDR1 DFQATT, CDR2 SNEGSKA (reference sequence). This CDR3 has 13 residues. Trimming removed 5 bases from V and 2 bases from J, with 13 bases in between. The chain's CDR3 is CSAVSGWAYEQYF. As DNA, the CDR3 is TGCAGTGCTGTCAGCGGGTGGGCCTACGAGCAGTACTTC.

This clonotype was counted many times. This CDR3 reads CASSTDLGTQYF. In nucleotides, the CDR3 is TGTGCCAGCAGCACCGATTTGGGTACGCAGTATTTT. The chain is built from TRBV7-2 and TRBJ2-3, with no clear D. V was clipped by 5 bases and J by 8 bases, with 11 bases between them. Germline V gene data show CDR1 as SGHTA and CDR2 as FQGNSA. The CDR3 is made up of 12 amino acids.

The sample holds a few counts of this clonotype. The rearrangement links TRBV9 to TRBJ2-3, with unresolved D. V lost 0 bases to trimming and J lost 8 bases, with 16 bases between them. The CDR3 is 15 amino acids. The V gene's germline CDR1 is SGDLS and CDR2 YYNGEE. CDR3 bases: TGTGCCAGCAGCGTAGCTGATGGACCTCCAGGTACGCAGTATTTT. Translated: CASSVADGPPGTQYF.

This clonotype has a handful of counts. The chain has TRBV24-1 and TRBJ2-1; D ambiguous. This CDR3 has 16 amino acids. Germline V CDR1 and CDR2: KGHDR, SFDVKD. V was cut by 2 bases and J by 5 bases, with 15 bases left in between. CDR3 nucleotide sequence: TGTGCCACCAGTGATTCGCTGAGTGTGTCAAACAATGAGCAGTTCTTC. This codes for CATSDSLSVSNNEQFF.

This clonotype has just a few counts. The V call is TRBV20-1, the J call TRBJ1-1; no firm D call. V shed 0 bases and J shed 3 bases, with 8 bases lying between them. This CDR3 comprises 13 residues. Germline CDR1 is DFQATT and CDR2 is SNEGSKA (reference sequence). In DNA form, the CDR3 reads TGCAGTGCTAGAGATGTGGGATACACTGAAGCTTTCTTT. This codes for CSARDVGYTEAFF.

The chain has TRBV11-2 and TRBJ1-6, with D possibly matching TRBD1 (5 bases). The CDR3 length is 16 residues. The ends were cut back, 6 bases at V and 8 bases at J, with 20 bases in the middle. From germline, CDR1 is SGHAT and CDR2 FQNNGV. CDR3 residues: CASSPAGARVYSPLHF. As DNA, the CDR3 is TGTGCCAGCAGTCCCGCCGGGGCCAGGGTTTATTCACCCCTCCACTTT.

This clonotype came up a few times. Here the CDR3 DNA reads TGCAGTGCTAGCCCACAGGGGAAATCCTACAATGAGCAGTTCTTC. This encodes CSASPQGKSYNEQFF. The chain uses TRBV20-1 and TRBJ2-1; TRBD1 aligns across 7 bases. The V gene end was trimmed by 3 bases and the J gene end by 1 base; junction bases not matched to a gene: 6. Germline CDR1 reads DFQATT; CDR2 reads SNEGSKA (reference sequence). This CDR3 has 15 residues.

This clonotype occurred many times. V gene TRBV29-1 combines with J gene TRBJ2-7; no clear D. Germline lookup yields CDR1 SQVTM and CDR2 ANQGSEA. The CDR3 runs 14 residues. Trimming took 2 bases from V and 1 from J, leaving 12 bases between them. The CDR3 is CSVETGSGSYEQYF. CDR3 DNA: TGCAGCGTTGAAACCGGGTCGGGTTCCTACGAGCAGTACTTC.

This clonotype was recorded a few times. This chain joins TRBV24-1 and TRBJ2-7, with TRBD2 identical over 11 bases. Germline CDR1 and CDR2: KGHDR and SFDVKD. Unmatched junction bases numbered 24, after V lost 11 bases and J lost 1 base. The CDR3 consists of 20 residues. Here the CDR3 DNA reads TGTGCCATCAATTCGGGACTAGCGGCCGGCCAATCCACCTCTTCCTACGAGCAGTACTTC. As protein: CAINSGLAAGQSTSSYEQYF.

The gene calls are TRBV12-3 or TRBV12-4 and TRBJ2-1, with a weak D call TRBD2 (5 bases). The V end lost 6 bases, the J end lost 6 bases, and 15 bases lay between the germline ends. This CDR3 has 14 residues. The CDR3 protein is CASSYTSKGNEQFF. The CDR3 DNA reads TGTGCCAGCAGCTATACTAGTAAAGGCAATGAGCAGTTCTTC.

The chain is built from TRBV11-2 and TRBJ2-5; 9 nucleotides agree with TRBD2. Per germline, CDR1 SGHAT and CDR2 FQNNGV. The CDR3 has 15 amino acids. V shed 3 bases, J shed 1 base, and the junction held 3 bases outside the gene matches. This chain's CDR3 is CASSLSGRLQETQYF. The CDR3 nucleotides read TGTGCCAGCAGCTTGAGCGGGAGGCTCCAAGAGACCCAGTACTTC.

This chain uses TRBV21-1 with TRBJ2-5; TRBD2, the D gene given by the table, was not confirmed from the DNA. TRBV21-1 is flagged as a pseudogene. The CDR3 consists of 16 residues. The CDR3, as DNA: TGTGCCAGCAGCAAAGTTAGCGGAAAGTACCAAGAGACCCAGTACTTC. The encoded protein is CASSKVSGKYQETQYF.

The genes are TRBV5-1 and TRBJ2-5; D could derive from TRBD1 or TRBD2 (5 bases each). This CDR3 comprises 15 residues. The V and J ends lost 4 bases and 1 base respectively, with 14 bases between them. Germline V gene lookup returns CDR1 SGHRS and CDR2 YFSETQ. The CDR3 bases are TGCGCCAGCAGCGTGCTACCGGGACCCCAAGAGACCCAGTACTTC. Amino acids: CASSVLPGPQETQYF.

The V gene is TRBV14, the J gene TRBJ2-3; 10 nucleotides agree with TRBD1. CDR3 length: 15 amino acids. The germline CDR1 and CDR2 sequences are SGHDN and FVKESK. The V gene end was trimmed by 4 bases and the J gene end by 6 bases; junction bases not matched to a gene: 7. CDR3 region: CASSRRTGGGDTQYF. The CDR3 coding sequence is TGTGCCAGCAGCCGACGGACAGGGGGTGGCGATACGCAGTATTTT.

V and J are TRBV24-1 and TRBJ2-5; D uncertain. V gave up 5 bases and J gave up 3 bases, with 12 bases separating them. CDR1 is KGHDR and CDR2 is SFDVKD in the germline V gene. The CDR3 contains 14 residues. The CDR3 region has the DNA TGTGCCACCAGTGCCTCTCTGGGTAAAGAGACCCAGTACTTC. It translates to CATSASLGKETQYF.

The J gene is TRBJ2-3, the V gene TRBV5-1; unclear D gene. The CDR3 contains 14 residues. In germline, CDR1 is SGHRS, CDR2 YFSETQ. Trimming shortened V by 4 bases and J by 4 bases, and 13 bases separated the two germline ends. The CDR3: CASSSVMMADTQYF. Written as DNA, the CDR3 is TGCGCCAGCAGCAGCGTTATGATGGCAGATACGCAGTATTTT.